The entry below gives a single T cell receptor beta chain sequence along with its context. Per the original methods: It was from reference gene primer amplification that nucleated cell counts were estimated. Clones were read by immunoSEQ multiplex PCR, and TCRdb kept only the in-frame ones, dropping some. V, J and clone size reflect that table, while D and trimming were determined from the DNA. Of 180,000 or so clones detected, roughly 90% appear once; the ten largest clones hold roughly 0.56%. The data were obtained in a study of blood T cell repertoires in COVID-19. Study-level information: The United States, Italy and Spain were the sources of the acute and convalescent COVID-19 samples. PBMCs, B-cell-depleted T cells, or T cells were the source of the cDNA or gDNA that made up the material.

The J segment lost 6 bases and the V segment lost 0 bases, leaving 5 bases of the junction unmatched. Looked up from germline, CDR1 is SGHDT and CDR2 is YYEEEE. The CDR3 length is 15 residues. The receptor comes from a man between 50 and 59 years old with acute or convalescent COVID-19. Sequencing used peripheral blood. The rearrangement links TRBV5-6 to TRBJ2-4; 8 bases line up with TRBD1. The CDR3 spells CASSLGQGAGNIQYF. The CDR3 DNA follows: TGTGCCAGCAGCTTGGGGCAGGGGGCTGGAAACATTCAGTACTTC.